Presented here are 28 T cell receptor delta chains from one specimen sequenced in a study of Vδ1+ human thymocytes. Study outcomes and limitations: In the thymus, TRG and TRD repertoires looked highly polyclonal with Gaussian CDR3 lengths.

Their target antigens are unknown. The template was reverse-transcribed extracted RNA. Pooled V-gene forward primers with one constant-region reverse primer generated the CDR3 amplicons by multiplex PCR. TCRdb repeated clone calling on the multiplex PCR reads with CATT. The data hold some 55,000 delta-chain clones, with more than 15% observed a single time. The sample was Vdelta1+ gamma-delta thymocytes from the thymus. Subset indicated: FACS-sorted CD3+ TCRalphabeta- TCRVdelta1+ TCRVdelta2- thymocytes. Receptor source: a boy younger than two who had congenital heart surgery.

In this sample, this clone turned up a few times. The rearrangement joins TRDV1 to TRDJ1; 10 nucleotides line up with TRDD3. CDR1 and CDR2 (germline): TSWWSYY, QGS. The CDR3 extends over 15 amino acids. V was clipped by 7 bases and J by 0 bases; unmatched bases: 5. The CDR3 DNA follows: TGTGCTCTTGCGGGAACTGGGGGATACACCGATAAACTCATCTTT. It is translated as CALAGTGGYTDKLIF.

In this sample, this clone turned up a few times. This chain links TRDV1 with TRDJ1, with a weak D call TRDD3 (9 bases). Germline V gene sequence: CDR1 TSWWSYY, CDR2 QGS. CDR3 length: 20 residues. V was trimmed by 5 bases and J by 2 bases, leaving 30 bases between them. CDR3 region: CALGKGDFLLWLGDTDKLIF. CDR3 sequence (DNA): TGTGCTCTTGGGAAAGGGGACTTCCTACTCTGGCTGGGGGATACCGATAAACTCATCTTT.

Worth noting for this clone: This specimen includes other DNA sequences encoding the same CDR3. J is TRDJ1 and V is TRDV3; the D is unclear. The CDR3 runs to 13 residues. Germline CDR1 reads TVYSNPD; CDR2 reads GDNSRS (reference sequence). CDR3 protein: CATIPSPTDKLIF. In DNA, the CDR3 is TGTGCGACAATTCCATCCCCCACCGATAAACTCATCTTT. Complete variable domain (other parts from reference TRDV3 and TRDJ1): CDKVTQSSPDQTVASGSEVVLLCTYDTVYSNPDLFWYRIRPDYSFQFVFYGDNSRSEGADFTQGRFSVKHILTQKAFHLVISPVRTEDSATYYCATIPSPTDKLIFGKGTRVTVEP.

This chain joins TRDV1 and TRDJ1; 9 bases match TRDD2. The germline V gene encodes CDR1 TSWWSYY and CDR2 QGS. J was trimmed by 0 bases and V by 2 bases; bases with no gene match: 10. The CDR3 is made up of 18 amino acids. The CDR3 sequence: CALGEGPSYGPYTDKLIF. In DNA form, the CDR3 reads TGTGCTCTTGGGGAAGGGCCTTCCTACGGACCTTACACCGATAAACTCATCTTT.

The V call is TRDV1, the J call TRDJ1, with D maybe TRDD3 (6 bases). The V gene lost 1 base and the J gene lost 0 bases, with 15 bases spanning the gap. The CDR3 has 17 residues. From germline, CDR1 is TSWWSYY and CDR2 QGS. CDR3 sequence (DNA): TGTGCTCTTGGGGAACCGAAGGGGGGACCAAACACCGATAAACTCATCTTT. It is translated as CALGEPKGGPNTDKLIF.

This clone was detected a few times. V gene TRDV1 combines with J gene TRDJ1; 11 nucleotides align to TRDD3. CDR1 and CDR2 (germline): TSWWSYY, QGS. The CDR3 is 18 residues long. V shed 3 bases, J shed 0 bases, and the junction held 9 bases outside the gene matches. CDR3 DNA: TGTGCTCTTGGGGACCCACATTGGGGGATACGGTACACCGATAAACTCATCTTT. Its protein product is CALGDPHWGIRYTDKLIF.

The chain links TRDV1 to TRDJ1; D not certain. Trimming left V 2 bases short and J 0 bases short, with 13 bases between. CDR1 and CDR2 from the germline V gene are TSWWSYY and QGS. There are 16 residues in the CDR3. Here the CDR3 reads CALGEESVPYTDKLIF. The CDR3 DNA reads TGTGCTCTTGGGGAAGAGTCGGTCCCGTACACCGATAAACTCATCTTT.

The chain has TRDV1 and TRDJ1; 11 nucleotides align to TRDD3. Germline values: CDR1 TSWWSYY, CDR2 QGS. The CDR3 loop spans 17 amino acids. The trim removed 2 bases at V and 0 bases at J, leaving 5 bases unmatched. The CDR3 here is CALGEDWGIWYTDKLIF. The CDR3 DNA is TGTGCTCTTGGGGAAGACTGGGGGATATGGTACACCGATAAACTCATCTTT.

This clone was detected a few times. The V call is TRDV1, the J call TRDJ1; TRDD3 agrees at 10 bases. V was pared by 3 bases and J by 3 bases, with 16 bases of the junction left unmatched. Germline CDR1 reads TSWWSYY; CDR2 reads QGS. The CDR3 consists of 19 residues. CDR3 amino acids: CALGDRRRGIRAVSDKLIF. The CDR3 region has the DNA TGTGCTCTTGGGGACCGGAGGAGGGGGATACGAGCTGTATCCGATAAACTCATCTTT.

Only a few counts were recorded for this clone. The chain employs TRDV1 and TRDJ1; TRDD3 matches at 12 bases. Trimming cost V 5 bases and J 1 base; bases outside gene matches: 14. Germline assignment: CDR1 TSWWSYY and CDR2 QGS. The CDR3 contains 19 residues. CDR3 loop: CALGHRSLLGDTTTDKLIF. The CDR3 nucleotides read TGTGCTCTTGGGCATCGGTCCCTACTGGGGGATACAACCACCGATAAACTCATCTTT.

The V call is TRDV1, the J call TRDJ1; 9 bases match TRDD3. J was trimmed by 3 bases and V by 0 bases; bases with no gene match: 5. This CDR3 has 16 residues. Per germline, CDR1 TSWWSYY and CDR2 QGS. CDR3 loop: CALGELKLGDSDKLIF. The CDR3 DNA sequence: TGTGCTCTTGGGGAACTAAAACTGGGGGACTCCGATAAACTCATCTTT.

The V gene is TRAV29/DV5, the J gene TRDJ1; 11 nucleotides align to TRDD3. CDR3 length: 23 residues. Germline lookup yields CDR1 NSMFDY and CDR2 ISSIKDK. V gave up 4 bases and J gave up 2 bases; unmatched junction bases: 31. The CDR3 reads CAAGGLPCPLYWGIEGPTDKLIF. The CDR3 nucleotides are TGTGCAGCAGGAGGCCTTCCCTGTCCTTTGTACTGGGGGATAGAGGGGCCAACCGATAAACTCATCTTT. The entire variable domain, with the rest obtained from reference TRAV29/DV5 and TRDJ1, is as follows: DQQVKQNSPSLSVQEGRISILNCDYTNSMFDYFLWYKKYPAEGPTFLISISSIKDKNEDGRFTVFLNKSAKHLSLHIVPSQPGDSAVYFCAAGGLPCPLYWGIEGPTDKLIFGKGTRVTVEP.

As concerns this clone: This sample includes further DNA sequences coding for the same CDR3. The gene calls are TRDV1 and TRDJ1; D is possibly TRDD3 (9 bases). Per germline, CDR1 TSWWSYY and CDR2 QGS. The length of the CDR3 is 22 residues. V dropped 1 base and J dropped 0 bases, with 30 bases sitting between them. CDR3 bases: TGTGCTCTTGGGGAACCTCTTCCTACGTACTGGGGGACACGGCGGTACACCGATAAACTCATCTTT. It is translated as CALGEPLPTYWGTRRYTDKLIF.

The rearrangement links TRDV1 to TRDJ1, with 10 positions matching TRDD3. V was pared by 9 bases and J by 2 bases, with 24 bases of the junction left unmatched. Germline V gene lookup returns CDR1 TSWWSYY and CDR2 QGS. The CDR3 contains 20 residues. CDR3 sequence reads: CALRVPIPDTGGLDTDKLIF. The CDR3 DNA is TGTGCTCTCCGAGTCCCGATTCCCGATACTGGGGGATTAGATACCGATAAACTCATCTTT.

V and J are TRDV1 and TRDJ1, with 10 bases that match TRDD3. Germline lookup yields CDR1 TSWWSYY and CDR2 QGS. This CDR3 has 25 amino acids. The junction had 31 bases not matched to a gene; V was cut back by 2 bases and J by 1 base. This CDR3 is CALGENLGPSGDWGISPTSTDKLIF. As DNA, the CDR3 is TGTGCTCTTGGGGAAAATTTAGGTCCTAGTGGGGACTGGGGGATTTCCCCCACATCCACCGATAAACTCATCTTT.

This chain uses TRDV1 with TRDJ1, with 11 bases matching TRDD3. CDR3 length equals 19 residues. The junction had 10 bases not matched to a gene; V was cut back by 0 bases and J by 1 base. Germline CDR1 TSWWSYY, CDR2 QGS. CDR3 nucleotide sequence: TGTGCTCTTGGGGAACTGTCCGGGTGGGGGATACGCGGCACCGATAAACTCATCTTT. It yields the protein CALGELSGWGIRGTDKLIF.

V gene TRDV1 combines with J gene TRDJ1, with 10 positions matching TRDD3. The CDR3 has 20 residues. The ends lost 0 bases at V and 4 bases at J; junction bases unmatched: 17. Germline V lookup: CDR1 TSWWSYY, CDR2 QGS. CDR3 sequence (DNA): TGTGCTCTTGGGGAACTTAGCCCATTCTACTGGGGGATCTGGAGCGATAAACTCATCTTT. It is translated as CALGELSPFYWGIWSDKLIF.

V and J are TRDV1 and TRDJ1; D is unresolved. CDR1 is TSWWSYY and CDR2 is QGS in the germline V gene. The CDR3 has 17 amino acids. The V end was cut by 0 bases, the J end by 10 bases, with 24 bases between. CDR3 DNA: TGTGCTCTTGGGGAACTAGTTACCTATCGACGGGCTGAGGGACTCATCTTT. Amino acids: CALGELVTYRRAEGLIF.

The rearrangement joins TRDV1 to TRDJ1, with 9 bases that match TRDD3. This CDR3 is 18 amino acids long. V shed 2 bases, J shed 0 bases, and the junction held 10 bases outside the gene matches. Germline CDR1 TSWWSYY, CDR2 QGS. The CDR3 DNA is TGTGCTCTTGGGGAAACCCCGGTACTGGGGGAATACACCGATAAACTCATCTTT. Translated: CALGETPVLGEYTDKLIF.

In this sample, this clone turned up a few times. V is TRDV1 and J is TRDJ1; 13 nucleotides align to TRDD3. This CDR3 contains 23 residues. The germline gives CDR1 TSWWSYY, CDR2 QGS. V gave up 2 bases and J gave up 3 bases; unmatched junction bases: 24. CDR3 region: CALGERISFNSRTGGYGADKLIF. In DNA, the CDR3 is TGTGCTCTTGGGGAAAGGATTTCCTTCAATTCTCGTACTGGGGGATACGGGGCCGATAAACTCATCTTT.

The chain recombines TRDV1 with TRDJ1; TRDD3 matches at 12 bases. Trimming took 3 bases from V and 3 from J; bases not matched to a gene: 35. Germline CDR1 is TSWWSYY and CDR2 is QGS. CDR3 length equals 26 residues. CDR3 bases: TGTGCTCTTGGGGATCCGATACGATCGGGGATAGTATCACTGGGATACTGGGGGATACAATCCGATAAACTCATCTTT. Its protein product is CALGDPIRSGIVSLGYWGIQSDKLIF.

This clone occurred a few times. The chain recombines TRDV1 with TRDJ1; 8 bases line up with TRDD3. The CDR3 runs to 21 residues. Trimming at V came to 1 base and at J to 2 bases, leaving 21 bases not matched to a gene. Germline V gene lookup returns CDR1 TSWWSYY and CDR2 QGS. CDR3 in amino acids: CALGERLEDSMGDLGTDKLIF. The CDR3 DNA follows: TGTGCTCTTGGGGAACGGCTCGAGGACTCGATGGGGGATCTGGGGACCGATAAACTCATCTTT.

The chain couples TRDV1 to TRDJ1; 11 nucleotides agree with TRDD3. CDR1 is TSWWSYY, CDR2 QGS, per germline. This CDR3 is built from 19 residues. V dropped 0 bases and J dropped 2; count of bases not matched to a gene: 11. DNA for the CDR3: TGTGCTCTTGGGGAACTATTTTGGGGGATACGCCTGAGGACCGATAAACTCATCTTT. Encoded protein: CALGELFWGIRLRTDKLIF.

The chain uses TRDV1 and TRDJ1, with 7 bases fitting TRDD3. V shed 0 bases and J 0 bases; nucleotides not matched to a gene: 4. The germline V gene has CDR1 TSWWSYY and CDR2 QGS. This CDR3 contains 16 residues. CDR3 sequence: CALGELLLGYTDKLIF. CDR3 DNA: TGTGCTCTTGGGGAACTTCTACTGGGGTACACCGATAAACTCATCTTT.

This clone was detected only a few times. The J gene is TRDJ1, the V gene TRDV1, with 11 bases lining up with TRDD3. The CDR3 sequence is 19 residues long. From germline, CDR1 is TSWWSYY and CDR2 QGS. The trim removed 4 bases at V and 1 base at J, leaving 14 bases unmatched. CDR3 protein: CALGVQLPTGGYCTDKLIF. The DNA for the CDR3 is TGTGCTCTTGGGGTCCAACTTCCTACTGGGGGATATTGCACCGATAAACTCATCTTT.

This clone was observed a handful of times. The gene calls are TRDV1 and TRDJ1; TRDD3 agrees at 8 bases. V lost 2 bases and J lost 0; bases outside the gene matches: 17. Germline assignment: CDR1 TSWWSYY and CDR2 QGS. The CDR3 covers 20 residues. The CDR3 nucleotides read TGTGCTCTTGGGGAATGGATCCTACTCCTTACTGGGGGGCACACCGATAAACTCATCTTT. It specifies CALGEWILLLTGGHTDKLIF.

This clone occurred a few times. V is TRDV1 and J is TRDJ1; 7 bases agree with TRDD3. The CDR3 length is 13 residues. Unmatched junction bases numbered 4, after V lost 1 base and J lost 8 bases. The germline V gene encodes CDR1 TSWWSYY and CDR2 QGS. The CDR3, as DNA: TGTGCTCTTGGGGAACAAGGATACGCGAAACTCATCTTT. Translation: CALGEQGYAKLIF.

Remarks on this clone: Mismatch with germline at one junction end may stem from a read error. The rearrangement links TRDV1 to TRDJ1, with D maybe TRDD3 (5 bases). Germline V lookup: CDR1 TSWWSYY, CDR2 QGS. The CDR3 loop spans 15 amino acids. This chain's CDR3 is CALGELIGDPHKPIF. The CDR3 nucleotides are TGTGCTCTTGGGGAACTTATCGGGGACCCTCATAAACCCATCTTT.